The present T cell receptor (beta chain) was sequenced within a study of T-cell reconstitution after alpha-beta-depleted transplantation in children. The study, taken as a whole, reports: Some patients owed their high day-60 TCRbeta diversity to surviving recipient T cells and thymic progenitors. In patients about two months after transplant, alpha-beta T cells reportedly arose from several hundred expanded graft clones. T-cell numbers and diversity one year post-transplant derived largely from freshly generated T cells.

Preparation of the TCRbeta library used unique molecular identifiers. TCRdb called the PCR reads again in MiXCR, with one record for every CDR3 protein. The sample lists approximately 110,000 distinct CDR3 sequences, 20% to 25% seen once, with under 12% in the top ten. This clonotype came up many times. Its antigen remains unidentified. Germline CDR1 reads DFQATT; CDR2 reads SNEGSKA (reference sequence). This CDR3 contains 14 residues. V gave up 3 bases and J gave up 5 bases; unmatched junction bases: 9. V is TRBV20-1 and J is TRBJ2-5; 7 bases map to TRBD1. This specimen consisted of PBMCs, mostly from graft donor cells, obtained 180 days after TCRalphabeta/CD19-depleted stem cell transplant. This TCR came from a male patient aged 2 to 9 who had a stem cell transplant for chronic granulomatous disease, so the T cells may come from the graft donor. In nucleotides, the CDR3 is TGCAGTGCTAGGGACACAGGGGTTGGGGAGACCCAGTACTTC. Its protein is CSARDTGVGETQYF.